The next 30 T cell receptor beta chains were all read from a single sample in a study of OX40 agonist ivuxolimab in advanced cancers. Produced via immunoSEQ multiplex PCR; TCRdb's table is partial and in-frame only. The sample lists about 35,000 clones; about 90% were seen once. The starting material was CD4+ or CD8+ T cells sorted from blood, obtained in a trial of the OX40 agonist ivuxolimab. These TCRs come from an adult with an advanced solid tumor such as melanoma, head and neck, liver or kidney cancer.

This clone was observed a handful of times. The CDR3 sequence is CASSVDLATSYNEQFF. The CDR3 region has the DNA TGTGCCAGCAGCGTAGACCTAGCGACCTCCTACAATGAGCAGTTCTTC. The rearrangement links TRBV9 to TRBJ2-1, with a tentative D call TRBD2 (6 bases). CDR1 is SGDLS and CDR2 is YYNGEE in the germline V gene. The CDR3 totals 16 residues. V dropped 0 bases and J dropped 0 bases, with 10 bases sitting between them. Together with reference TRBV9 and TRBJ2-1, the CDR3 gives the full variable domain: DSGVTQTPKHLITATGQRVTLRCSPRSGDLSVYWYQQSLDQGLQFLIQYYNGEERAKGNILERFSAQQFPDLHSELNLSSLELGDSALYFCASSVDLATSYNEQFFGPGTRLTVL.

J is TRBJ2-7 and V is TRBV2; D possibly corresponds to TRBD1 (5 bases). Per germline, CDR1 SNHLY and CDR2 FYNNEI. Trimming took 9 bases from V and 0 from J, leaving 12 bases between them. CDR3 length equals 13 residues. DNA for the CDR3: TGTGCCAGACAGATCGACAGCTCCTACGAGCAGTACTTC. Amino acids: CARQIDSSYEQYF.

This clone was detected once. The gene calls are TRBV9 and TRBJ2-7; 12 bases fit TRBD2. With V trimmed by 0 bases and J by 4 bases, 8 bases remained unmatched. The germline gives CDR1 SGDLS, CDR2 YYNGEE. This CDR3 region has 17 residues. CDR3 DNA sequence: TGTGCCAGCAGCGTAGGACTAGCGGGAGCGGGAGGGTACGAGCAGTACTTC. As protein: CASSVGLAGAGGYEQYF.

The gene calls are TRBV6-1 and TRBJ2-5, with D possibly matching TRBD1 (6 bases). The germline V and J ends were trimmed by 6 bases and 5 bases, with 19 bases remaining between them. There are 15 residues in the CDR3. The germline V gene encodes CDR1 MNHNS and CDR2 SASEGT. The CDR3 is CASRIPIQGYETQYF. The CDR3 DNA sequence: TGTGCCAGCAGAATCCCCATACAGGGCTACGAGACCCAGTACTTC.

With regard to this clone: The junction departs from germline at one end; a sequencing error may be responsible. The chain uses TRBV27 and TRBJ2-2; D is undetermined. Germline lookup yields CDR1 MNHEY and CDR2 SMNVEV (reference sequence). This CDR3 has 16 amino acids. The CDR3, as DNA: TGTGCCACCAGTGGAATTAGCCCCTACAACACCGGGGAGCTGTTTTTT. It yields the protein CATSGISPYNTGELFF.

The CDR3 coding sequence is TGCGCCAGCAGCTTGGGACCCGGGACTACCACCTCCTATGGCTACACCTTC. This sequence encodes CASSLGPGTTTSYGYTF. This chain uses TRBV5-1 with TRBJ1-2, with a tentative D call TRBD1 (5 bases). V lost 0 bases and J 4 bases, leaving 19 bases between the germline ends. Germline CDR1 SGHRS, CDR2 YFSETQ. The CDR3 is 17 residues long.

This chain connects TRBV27 to TRBJ2-7, with 7 bases aligning to TRBD1. With 5 bases clipped from V and 6 bases from J, the junction kept 10 bases outside the gene matches. CDR3 length equals 14 residues. The germline CDR1 and CDR2 sequences are MNHEY and SMNVEV (reference sequence). CDR3 region: CASSPTGLSIEQYF. Here the CDR3 DNA reads TGTGCCAGCAGTCCGACAGGGCTGTCGATCGAGCAGTACTTC.

J is TRBJ1-2 and V is TRBV5-5, with D uncertain. The CDR3 has 12 amino acids. Trimming cost V 2 bases and J 5 bases, with 7 bases left between them. CDR1 SGHKS and CDR2 YYEKEE come from the germline V gene (reference sequence). As DNA, the CDR3 is TGTGCCAGCAGCTTAGATAGTTATGGCTACACCTTC. Translation gives CASSLDSYGYTF.

The genes are TRBV7-8 and TRBJ2-3, with 10 bases fitting TRBD2. Trimming cost V 1 base and J 5 bases; bases outside gene matches: 9. From germline, CDR1 is SGHVS and CDR2 FQNEAQ. The CDR3 has 17 residues. The CDR3 loop is CASSLEASGSYLDTQYF. Here the CDR3 DNA reads TGTGCCAGCAGCTTAGAAGCTAGCGGGAGTTATTTAGATACGCAGTATTTT.

The chain combines TRBV27 with TRBJ1-1; D is perhaps TRBD1 (6 bases). Trimming stripped 6 bases from V and 8 bases from J, with 13 bases between. The CDR3 totals 12 residues. Germline CDR1 is MNHEY and CDR2 is SMNVEV (reference sequence). The CDR3: CASSTGTGEAFF. The CDR3 region has the DNA TGTGCCAGCAGCACAGGGACTGGCGAAGCTTTCTTT.

This chain links TRBV4-2 with TRBJ1-2; weak D call: TRBD1 (6 bases). CDR1 and CDR2 (germline): LGHNA, YNFKEQ. This CDR3 region has 13 residues. The V and J ends lost 4 bases and 7 bases respectively, with 13 bases between them. DNA for the CDR3: TGTGCCAGCAGCCCCCAGGGGTTGGTTGGCTACACCTTC. This codes for CASSPQGLVGYTF.

This clone was observed once. The chain carries TRBV6-4 and TRBJ2-7, with D possibly being TRBD2 (6 bases). Germline lookup yields CDR1 MRHNA and CDR2 SNTAGT. Trimming took 7 bases from V and 3 from J, leaving 16 bases between them. The CDR3 has 14 amino acids. The CDR3 coding sequence is TGTGCCAGCATCTCTCCGGGACTCAGCTACGAGCAGTACTTC. It translates to CASISPGLSYEQYF.

The V call is TRBV2, the J call TRBJ2-7, with D hard to call. The CDR3 contains 14 residues. The V end lost 6 bases, the J end lost 0 bases, and 12 bases lay between the germline ends. Per the germline V gene, CDR1 is SNHLY and CDR2 is FYNNEI. The CDR3 is CASSPTPLSYEQYF. In DNA form, the CDR3 reads TGTGCCAGCAGCCCCACCCCACTCTCCTACGAGCAGTACTTC.

This chain uses TRBV7-8 with TRBJ2-6; D unresolved. This CDR3 has 15 residues. Trimming took off 4 bases at V and 5 bases at J, with 12 bases between the two ends. CDR1 is SGHVS, CDR2 FQNEAQ, per germline. The CDR3, as DNA: TGTGCCAGCAGCTACCCACAAAGTCGGGCCAACGTCCTGACTTTC. Protein sequence: CASSYPQSRANVLTF.

This chain joins TRBV19 and TRBJ2-7, with TRBD1 identical over 11 bases. V dropped 5 bases and J dropped 3; count of bases not matched to a gene: 6. Germline CDR1 is LNHDA and CDR2 is SQIVND (reference sequence). The CDR3 has 15 residues. The chain's CDR3 is CASSSIGTGGYEQYF. In DNA form, the CDR3 reads TGTGCCAGTAGTTCGATCGGGACAGGGGGCTACGAGCAGTACTTC.

The chain combines TRBV5-5 with TRBJ2-3; possible D gene TRBD2, 6 bases. CDR1 is SGHKS and CDR2 is YYEKEE in the germline V gene (reference sequence). The V gene lost 0 bases and the J gene lost 2 bases, with 10 bases spanning the gap. CDR3 length: 15 amino acids. CDR3 in DNA: TGTGCCAGCAGCTTGGAAGCTAGCGCCACAGATACGCAGTATTTT. Its protein product is CASSLEASATDTQYF.

This sequence joins TRBV9 and TRBJ2-6; D possibly corresponds to TRBD2 (5 bases). The CDR3 totals 15 residues. Germline V gives CDR1 SGDLS, CDR2 YYNGEE. The ends were cut back, 4 bases at V and 9 bases at J, with 17 bases in the middle. The chain's CDR3 is CASSPSGVTDNVLTF. As DNA, the CDR3 is TGTGCCAGCAGCCCTTCCGGGGTAACGGACAACGTCCTGACTTTC.

The DNA for the CDR3 is TGTGCCAGCAGCTTGGCTAGGGGGCCGGGTCAGCCCCAGCATTTT. It specifies CASSLARGPGQPQHF. The chain is built from TRBV5-4 and TRBJ1-5, with 7 bases fitting TRBD1. The CDR3 consists of 15 residues. V gave up 0 bases and J gave up 6 bases; unmatched junction bases: 6. Germline V gene lookup returns CDR1 SGHNT and CDR2 YYREEE (reference sequence).

V and J are TRBV9 and TRBJ2-6, with 10 bases matching TRBD2. V dropped 3 bases and J dropped 0; count of bases not matched to a gene: 9. The CDR3 sequence is 19 residues long. CDR1 is SGDLS, CDR2 YYNGEE, per germline. CDR3 DNA sequence: TGTGCCAGCAGCGATACACTAGCGGGACGGGACTCTGGGGCCAACGTCCTGACTTTC. This encodes CASSDTLAGRDSGANVLTF.

The chain links TRBV6-5 to TRBJ1-4, with D unresolved. Germline V lookup: CDR1 MNHEY, CDR2 SVGAGI. Trimming shortened V by 4 bases and J by 4 bases, and 13 bases separated the two germline ends. This CDR3 is 15 amino acids long. The CDR3 DNA sequence: TGTGCCAGCAGTTCCACCCCTAATGATAATGAAAAACTGTTTTTT. Protein: CASSSTPNDNEKLFF.

In nucleotides, the CDR3 is TGTGCCAGCAGCCCCTCCCCCGGGACTTCCTCCTACGAGCAGTACTTC. Protein product: CASSPSPGTSSYEQYF. V is TRBV7-9 and J is TRBJ2-7, with D maybe TRBD2 (6 bases). V was cut by 5 bases and J by 0 bases, with 17 bases left in between. The CDR3 loop spans 16 amino acids. Germline loops: CDR1 SEHNR, CDR2 FQNEAQ (reference sequence).

The chain employs TRBV5-5 and TRBJ2-7; tentative D call: TRBD2 (6 bases). Trimming took off 1 base at V and 0 bases at J, with 11 bases between the two ends. CDR3 length equals 15 residues. Germline V gene lookup returns CDR1 SGHKS and CDR2 YYEKEE (reference sequence). The CDR3 DNA reads as TGTGCCAGCAGCTTGTACGCGGGGAGCTCCTACGAGCAGTACTTC. This codes for CASSLYAGSSYEQYF.

This clone showed up just once. The chain is built from TRBV14 and TRBJ2-5; 9 nucleotides agree with TRBD1. The CDR3 covers 14 residues. Losses at the gene ends were 4 bases for V and 5 bases for J; bases not matched to a gene: 5. Per the germline V gene, CDR1 is SGHDN and CDR2 is FVKESK. In DNA, the CDR3 is TGTGCCAGCAGCCCTACAGGGGGCTGGGAGACCCAGTACTTC. Translating it yields CASSPTGGWETQYF.

The genes are TRBV11-3 and TRBJ1-5, with unresolved D. V lost 8 bases and J lost 0, with 14 bases in between. The CDR3 consists of 15 residues. Germline values: CDR1 SGHNT, CDR2 YENEEA. The CDR3 region is CASRLSIDSNQPQHF. CDR3 sequence (DNA): TGTGCCAGCCGCCTAAGCATCGATAGCAATCAGCCCCAGCATTTT.

This chain joins TRBV28 and TRBJ2-3; 7 nucleotides align to TRBD2. Trimming at V came to 9 bases and at J to 6 bases, leaving 3 bases not matched to a gene. The CDR3 is 11 residues long. Germline V gives CDR1 MDHEN, CDR2 SYDVKM. The CDR3 reads CASMRGDTQYF. In DNA form, the CDR3 reads TGTGCCAGTATGCGGGGGGATACGCAGTATTTT.

The chain carries TRBV9 and TRBJ2-7, with D perhaps matching TRBD2 (6 bases). V was shortened by 2 bases and J by 1 base, with 16 bases between the two germline ends. This CDR3 region has 16 residues. The germline CDR1 and CDR2 sequences are SGDLS and YYNGEE. The CDR3 DNA is TGTGCCAGCAGCGTTTCGGGCGGGGCTCTGTCCTACGAGCAGTACTTC. Protein product: CASSVSGGALSYEQYF. The full variable domain, with the rest looked up from reference TRBV9 and TRBJ2-7, is DSGVTQTPKHLITATGQRVTLRCSPRSGDLSVYWYQQSLDQGLQFLIQYYNGEERAKGNILERFSAQQFPDLHSELNLSSLELGDSALYFCASSVSGGALSYEQYFGPGTRLTVT.

The CDR3 reads CASSPLASGRGFTGELFF. CDR3 bases: TGTGCCAGCAGTCCGTTGGCTAGCGGGAGAGGTTTCACCGGGGAGCTGTTTTTT. The chain carries TRBV28 and TRBJ2-2; the match to TRBD2 covers 10 bases. CDR1 and CDR2 from the germline V gene are MDHEN and SYDVKM. The CDR3 is 18 residues long. The trim removed 5 bases at V and 4 bases at J, leaving 13 bases unmatched. Full variable domain (remainder filled in from reference TRBV28 and TRBJ2-2): DVKVTQSSRYLVKRTGEKVFLECVQDMDHENMFWYRQDPGLGLRLIYFSYDVKMKEKGDIPEGYSVSREKKERFSLILESASTNQTSMYLCASSPLASGRGFTGELFFGEGSRLTVL.

The sample holds one count of this clone. For the CDR3, the DNA is TGTGCCAGCAGTTGGGGGAGTGGCTATGGCTACACCTTC. Its translation: CASSWGSGYGYTF. The chain combines TRBV27 with TRBJ1-2, with D tentatively TRBD1 (5 bases). V was shortened by 4 bases and J by 4 bases, with 10 bases between the two germline ends. Per germline, CDR1 MNHEY and CDR2 SMNVEV (reference sequence). The CDR3 has 13 residues.

The rearrangement links TRBV4-2 to TRBJ2-7, with 8 bases that match TRBD1. The germline CDR1 and CDR2 sequences are LGHNA and YNFKEQ. This CDR3 comprises 17 residues. V lost 0 bases and J lost 5; bases outside the gene matches: 12. The CDR3 spells CASSQEGTDRGGNEQYF. The CDR3, as DNA: TGTGCCAGCAGCCAAGAAGGGACCGACAGGGGCGGTAACGAGCAGTACTTC.

This sequence joins TRBV7-9 and TRBJ2-7; D ambiguous. Germline V gives CDR1 SEHNR, CDR2 FQNEAQ (reference sequence). V lost 6 bases and J 5 bases, leaving 11 bases between the germline ends. The CDR3 spans 12 residues. The CDR3 protein is CASSPKLHEQYF. In DNA, the CDR3 is TGTGCCAGCAGTCCTAAGTTACACGAGCAGTACTTC. Full variable domain (remainder filled in from reference TRBV7-9 and TRBJ2-7): DTGVSQNPRHKITKRGQNVTFRCDPISEHNRLYWYRQTLGQGPEFLTYFQNEAQLEKSRLLSDRFSAERPKGSFSTLEIQRTEQGDSAMYLCASSPKLHEQYFGPGTRLTVT.